This entry is about one T cell receptor beta chain. The sample originates from a study of shared T cell receptors in the human thymus. The protocol was immunoSEQ multiplex PCR, while the TCRdb copy is restricted to in-frame clones and leaves out a portion. The profile shows hundreds of thousands of clones, approximately 87% of them singletons. V was trimmed by 10 bases and J by 5 bases, leaving 23 bases between them. The CDR3 contains 15 residues. Germline V gene lookup returns CDR1 ENHRY and CDR2 SYGVKD. This same sample was also part of a study on human thymus T cells. Turning to that study: In corrective heart surgery, resections were taken, and these provided the thymus tissue. Repertoires sampled from thymus and blood appeared biased in V and J gene usage.

Sequencing input: thymocytes. V is TRBV10-3 and J is TRBJ1-2; D is unclear. The source of this sequence is a boy younger than two with a congenital heart defect. This chain's CDR3 is CASTPALYGNYGYTF. In DNA form, the CDR3 reads TGTGCCAGCACCCCAGCCCTCTACGGGAATTATGGCTACACCTTC.